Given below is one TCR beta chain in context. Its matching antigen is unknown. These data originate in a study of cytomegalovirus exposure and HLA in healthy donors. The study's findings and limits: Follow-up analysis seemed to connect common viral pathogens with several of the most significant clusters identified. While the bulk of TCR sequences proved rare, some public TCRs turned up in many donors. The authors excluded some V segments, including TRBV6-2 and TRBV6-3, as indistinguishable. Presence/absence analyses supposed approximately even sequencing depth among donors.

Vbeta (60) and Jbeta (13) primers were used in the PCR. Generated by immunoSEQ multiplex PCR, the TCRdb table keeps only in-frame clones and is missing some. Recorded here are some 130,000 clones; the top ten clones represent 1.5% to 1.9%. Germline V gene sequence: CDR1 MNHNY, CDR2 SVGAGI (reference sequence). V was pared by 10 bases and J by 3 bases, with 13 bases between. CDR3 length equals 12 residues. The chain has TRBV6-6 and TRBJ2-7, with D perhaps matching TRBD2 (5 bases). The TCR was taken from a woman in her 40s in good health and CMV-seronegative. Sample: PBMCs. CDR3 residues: CATGNLRYEQYF. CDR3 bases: TGTGCCACCGGGAACCTCCGCTACGAGCAGTACTTC.